Listed below are T cell receptor beta chains from one sample, sequenced in a study of OX40 agonist ivuxolimab in advanced cancers. The protocol was immunoSEQ multiplex PCR, while the TCRdb copy is restricted to in-frame clones and leaves out a portion. The sample includes approximately 69,000 clones, roughly 80% of them seen just once. Sequenced material: CD4+ or CD8+ T cells sorted from blood, taken in a trial of the OX40 agonist ivuxolimab. These receptors came from an adult with an advanced solid tumor such as melanoma, head and neck, liver or kidney cancer. CDR3s leave out the opening cysteine and the closing phenylalanine or tryptophan. D genes are given only for firm matches.

d_call j_call v_call cdr3_aa
TRBD2 TRBJ2-1 TRBV6-1 ASSEEVGGGYNEQF
. TRBJ1-2 TRBV5-1 ASSLRAERYT
TRBD1 TRBJ1-2 TRBV27 ASSPPPGTALYGYT
. TRBJ2-7 TRBV7-2 ASSLTGRTYEQY
. TRBJ1-3 TRBV5-5 ASSLLISGNTIY
. TRBJ2-7 TRBV5-1 ASSPTGGREQY
. TRBJ2-1 TRBV7-2 ASSLEQSSYNEQF
TRBD1 TRBJ2-5 TRBV18 ASSPPRSGGEETQY
. TRBJ2-7 TRBV18 ASSRVDEQY
. TRBJ1-2 TRBV19 ASSADSKLYGYT
TRBD1 TRBJ1-2 TRBV19 ASITWDRGSGYT
. TRBJ1-1 TRBV2 ASSFRMTDHTEAF
TRBD1 TRBJ1-6 TRBV19 ASDDRGRNSPLH
TRBD2 TRBJ2-7 TRBV5-6 ASSTLAGASYEQY
. TRBJ1-2 TRBV27 ASRRLLGLSDGYT
. TRBJ2-1 TRBV7-3 ASSLGPYNEQF
. TRBJ2-1 TRBV18 ASSPPGSTSYNEQF
. TRBJ2-7 TRBV7-2 ASSTPRSLSEQY
. TRBJ1-4 TRBV4-3 ASSQRGTVETNEKLF
. TRBJ1-4 TRBV6-6 ASSYLGGYEKLF
. TRBJ2-7 TRBV5-4 ASSLAGVYEQY
. TRBJ1-6 TRBV2 ASSASIPNSPLH
TRBD1 TRBJ2-5 TRBV10-3 AISIQGAQETQY
TRBD1 TRBJ2-3 TRBV6-4 ASSRTGGTDTQY
TRBD1 TRBJ1-4 TRBV6-5 ASSYTGTGFEKLF
. TRBJ2-7 TRBV9 ASSVGGTGYEQY
. TRBJ1-1 TRBV7-8 ASSYGLDTEAF
TRBD2 TRBJ2-6 TRBV2 ASSPWGGYSGANVLT